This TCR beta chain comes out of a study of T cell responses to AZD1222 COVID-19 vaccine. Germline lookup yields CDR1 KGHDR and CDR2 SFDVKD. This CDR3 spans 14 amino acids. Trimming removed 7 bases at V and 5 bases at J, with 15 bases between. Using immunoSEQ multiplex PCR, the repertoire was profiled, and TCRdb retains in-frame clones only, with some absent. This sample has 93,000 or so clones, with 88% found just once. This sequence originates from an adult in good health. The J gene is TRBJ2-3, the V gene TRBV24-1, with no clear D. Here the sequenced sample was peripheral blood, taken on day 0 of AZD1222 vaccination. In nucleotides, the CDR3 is TGTGCCACCAGCCCCCAAGAGTTTGGAGATACGCAGTATTTT. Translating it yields CATSPQEFGDTQYF.